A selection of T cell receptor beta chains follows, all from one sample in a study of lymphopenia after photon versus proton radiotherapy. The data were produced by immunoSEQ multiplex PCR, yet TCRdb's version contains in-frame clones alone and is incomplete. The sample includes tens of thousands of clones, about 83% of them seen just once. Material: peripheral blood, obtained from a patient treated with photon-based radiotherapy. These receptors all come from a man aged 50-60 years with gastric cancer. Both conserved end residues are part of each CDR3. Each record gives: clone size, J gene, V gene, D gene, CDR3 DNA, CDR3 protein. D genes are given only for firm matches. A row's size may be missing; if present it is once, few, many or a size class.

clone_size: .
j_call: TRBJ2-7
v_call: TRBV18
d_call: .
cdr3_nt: TGTGCCAGCTCACTCAGGGCCTCAAGGCAGTACTTC
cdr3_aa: CASSLRASRQYF

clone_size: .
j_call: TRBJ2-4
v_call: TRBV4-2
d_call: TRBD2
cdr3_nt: TGTGCCAGCAGCCCCGGGACTAGCGGGTCCCTAGCCAAAAACATTCAGTACTTC
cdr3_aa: CASSPGTSGSLAKNIQYF

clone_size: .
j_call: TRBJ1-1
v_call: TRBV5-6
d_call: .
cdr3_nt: TGTGCCAGCAGCTTCGGGGACACTGAAGCTTTCTTT
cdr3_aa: CASSFGDTEAFF

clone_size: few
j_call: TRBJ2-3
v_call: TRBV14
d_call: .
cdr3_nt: TGTGCCAGCAGCCCCCGTTGGAACACAGATACGCAGTATTTT
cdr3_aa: CASSPRWNTDTQYF

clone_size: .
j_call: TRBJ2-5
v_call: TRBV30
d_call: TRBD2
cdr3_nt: TGTGCCTGGAGTGGGGGCCGAGGGGAGGGGACCCAGTACTTC
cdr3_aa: CAWSGGRGEGTQYF

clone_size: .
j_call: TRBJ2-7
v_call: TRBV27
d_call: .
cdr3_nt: TGTGCCAGCAGTCCGACGACCCCTTCGAGCCACGAGCAGTACTTC
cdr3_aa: CASSPTTPSSHEQYF

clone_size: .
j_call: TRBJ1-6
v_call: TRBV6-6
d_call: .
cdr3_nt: TGTGCCAGCAGTTACTCAGCCAGGAATGATTCACCCCTCCACTTT
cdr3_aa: CASSYSARNDSPLHF

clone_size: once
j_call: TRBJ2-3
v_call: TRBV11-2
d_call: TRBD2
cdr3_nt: TGTGCCAGCAGCTTGGCCGGGACTAGTGATACGCAGTATTTT
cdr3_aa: CASSLAGTSDTQYF

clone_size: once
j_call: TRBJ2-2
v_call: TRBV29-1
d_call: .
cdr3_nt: TGCAGCGTTGAGTGGGGAGGAGGGACCGGGGAGCTGTTTTTT
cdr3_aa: CSVEWGGGTGELFF

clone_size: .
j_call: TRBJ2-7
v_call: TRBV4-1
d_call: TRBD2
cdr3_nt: TGCGCCAGCAGCCAAGATCGATTTTTGCGGGGAGGGAGCTCCTACGAGCAGTACTTC
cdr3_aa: CASSQDRFLRGGSSYEQYF

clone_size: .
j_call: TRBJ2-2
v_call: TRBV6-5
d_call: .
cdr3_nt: TGTGCCAGCAGTTTCCGACGGGACACCGGGGAGCTGTTTTTT
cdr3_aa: CASSFRRDTGELFF

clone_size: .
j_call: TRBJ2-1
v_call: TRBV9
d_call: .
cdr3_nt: TGTGCCAGCAGCGTAGGTCCCCCGCCCTACAATGAGCAGTTCTTC
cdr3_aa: CASSVGPPPYNEQFF

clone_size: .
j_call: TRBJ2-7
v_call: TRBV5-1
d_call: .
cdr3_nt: TGCGCCAGCAGCCCTGCGGAGCGAAGGAGCGAGCAGTACTTC
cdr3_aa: CASSPAERRSEQYF

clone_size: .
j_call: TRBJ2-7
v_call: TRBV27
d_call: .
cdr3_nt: TGTGCCAGCAGTTCCATGGGATCCGAGGGGTCCTACGAGCAGTACTTC
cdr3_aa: CASSSMGSEGSYEQYF

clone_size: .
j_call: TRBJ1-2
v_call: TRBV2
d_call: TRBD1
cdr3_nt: TGTGCCAGCAGAGCGAGCGGGACAGGCTATGGCTACACCTTC
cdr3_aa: CASRASGTGYGYTF

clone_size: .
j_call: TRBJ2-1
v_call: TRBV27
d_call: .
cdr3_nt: TGTGCCAGCAGGGGGGGCAGGGTTGAGCAGTTCTTC
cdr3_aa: CASRGGRVEQFF

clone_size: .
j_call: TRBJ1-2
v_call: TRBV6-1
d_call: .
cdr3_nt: TGTGCCAGCATCCAGGCCCAAAGAGATGGCTACACCTTC
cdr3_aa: CASIQAQRDGYTF

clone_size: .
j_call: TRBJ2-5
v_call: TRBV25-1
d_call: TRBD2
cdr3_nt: TGTGCCAGCAGTGAATCCTCGGGACTAGCGGGCCTCCAAGAGACCCAGTACTTC
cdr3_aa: CASSESSGLAGLQETQYF

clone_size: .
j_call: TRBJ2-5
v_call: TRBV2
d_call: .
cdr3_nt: TGTGCCAGCACCAGACGGGGCTCTGGGACCCAGTACTTC
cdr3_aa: CASTRRGSGTQYF

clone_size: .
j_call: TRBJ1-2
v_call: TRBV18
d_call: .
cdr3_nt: TGTGCCAGCTCACCAGGAAGGGTCCTCTCTTTCGGCTACACCTTC
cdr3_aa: CASSPGRVLSFGYTF

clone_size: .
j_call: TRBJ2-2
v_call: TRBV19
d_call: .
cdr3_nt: TGTGCCAGTACCAATCACAGGGGGCTAGCGGGAGAAACCGGGGAGCTGTTTTTT
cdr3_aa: CASTNHRGLAGETGELFF

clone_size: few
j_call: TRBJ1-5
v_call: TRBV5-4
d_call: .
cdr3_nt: TGTGCCAGCAGCCCGGAGCCTACAGGGCCCCAGCATTTT
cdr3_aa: CASSPEPTGPQHF

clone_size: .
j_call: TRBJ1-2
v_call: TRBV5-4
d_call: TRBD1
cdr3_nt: TGTGCCAGCACCCCCAAGAGACAGGGAGGAAGCTATGGCTACACCTTC
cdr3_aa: CASTPKRQGGSYGYTF

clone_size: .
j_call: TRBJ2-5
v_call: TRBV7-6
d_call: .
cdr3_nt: TGTGCCAGCAGCCGCCGGGGTCAGGGAGAGACCCAGTACTTC
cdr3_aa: CASSRRGQGETQYF

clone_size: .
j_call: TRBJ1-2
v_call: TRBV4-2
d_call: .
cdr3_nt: TGTGCCAGCAGCCAAGAAGGGGGTGGCTACACCTTC
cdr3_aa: CASSQEGGGYTF

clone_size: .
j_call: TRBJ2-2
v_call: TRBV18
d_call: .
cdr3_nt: TGTGCCAGCTCACCACTTGGAGGGATTGGTCCCGGGGAGCTGTTTTTT
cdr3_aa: CASSPLGGIGPGELFF

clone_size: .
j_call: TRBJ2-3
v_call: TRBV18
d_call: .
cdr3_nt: TGTGCCAGCTCCTCCTACACAGATACGCAGTATTTT
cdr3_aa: CASSSYTDTQYF

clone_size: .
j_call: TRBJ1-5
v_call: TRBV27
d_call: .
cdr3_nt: TGTGCCAGCAGTTTGGCAAGAAGCAATCAGCCCCAGCATTTT
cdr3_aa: CASSLARSNQPQHF

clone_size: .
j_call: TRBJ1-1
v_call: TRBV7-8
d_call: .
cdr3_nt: TGTGCCAGCAGCCCCCGGGTGCGACCTACCCTGAACACTGAAGCTTTCTTT
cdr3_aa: CASSPRVRPTLNTEAFF

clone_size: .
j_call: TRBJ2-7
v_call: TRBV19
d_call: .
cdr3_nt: TGTGCCAGTAGTCTCAGTTGGGATCCTTACTACGAGCAGTACTTC
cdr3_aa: CASSLSWDPYYEQYF

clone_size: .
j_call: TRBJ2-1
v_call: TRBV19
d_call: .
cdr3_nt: TGTGCCAGTAGTATAGGGGTCGGGAATGAGCAGTTCTTC
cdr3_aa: CASSIGVGNEQFF

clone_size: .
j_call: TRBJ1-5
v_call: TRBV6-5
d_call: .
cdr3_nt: TGTGCCAGCAGTTCAACGGGTAGCCGGCCCCAGCATTTT
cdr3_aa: CASSSTGSRPQHF